This entry lists 18 T cell receptor beta chains sequenced from one sample in a study of blood T cells in healthy people across ages. A second PCR of about 6 to 11 cycles used a sample-barcoded 5' primer and a J-beta primer mix. Via MiXCR, TCRdb re-called the 5' RACE reads, giving one row per CDR3 protein. The repertoire includes about 720,000 distinct CDR3 sequences, about 25% of them detected once, and 3.7% sits in the top ten. The sample was also reused in another study, on T cells of mothers and their children.

The sequencing input was blood. Source of these receptors: a boy younger than 18 in good health.

The V call is TRBV2, the J call TRBJ2-5; a possible D gene is TRBD2 (5 bases). This CDR3 spans 13 amino acids. CDR1 SNHLY and CDR2 FYNNEI come from the germline V gene. V shed 2 bases and J shed 9 bases, with 13 bases lying between them. CDR3: CASSEMRARAQYF. In DNA, the CDR3 is TGTGCCAGCAGTGAAATGAGGGCTCGGGCCCAGTACTTC.

This clonotype has a handful of counts. CDR3 nucleotide sequence: TGCGCCAGCAGCCAACTTGCCAAAGGCTTTTACGAGCAGTACTTC. Translated: CASSQLAKGFYEQYF. V gene TRBV4-1 combines with J gene TRBJ2-1; D not resolved. The last part of the DNA fits TRBJ2-7 better; the J call may be wrong. Germline lookup yields CDR1 MGHRA and CDR2 YSYEKL. CDR3 size: 15 residues.

The chain carries TRBV19 and TRBJ2-7; TRBD2 matches at 10 bases. From germline, CDR1 is LNHDA and CDR2 SQIVND (reference sequence). The J segment lost 1 base and the V segment lost 7 bases, leaving 7 bases of the junction unmatched. This CDR3 spans 15 amino acids. CDR3: CASKAAGGISYEQYF. CDR3 DNA sequence: TGTGCCAGTAAGGCAGCGGGGGGGATATCCTACGAGCAGTACTTC.

This chain connects TRBV20-1 to TRBJ2-5; the D gene is possibly TRBD1 (5 bases). Trimming left V 1 base short and J 2 bases short, with 14 bases between. In germline, CDR1 is DFQATT, CDR2 SNEGSKA (reference sequence). The CDR3 spans 15 residues. The CDR3 region has the DNA TGCAGTGCTAGAGTCAGCAGCACAGGACAAGAGACCCAGTACTTC. Amino acid sequence: CSARVSSTGQETQYF.

V and J are TRBV11-3 and TRBJ2-3; D assignment may be TRBD1 or TRBD2 (5 bases each). Between the trimmed V and J ends, which lost 1 base and 6 bases, there was a span of 20 bases. The CDR3 length is 17 residues. In germline, CDR1 is SGHNT, CDR2 YENEEA. The CDR3 DNA follows: TGTGCCAGCAGCTTAGGAACGGGACGGAACAGACCGGATACGCAGTATTTT. Translated: CASSLGTGRNRPDTQYF.

This clonotype came up many times. CDR3 amino acids: CASSYTTGGITTEAFF. Here the CDR3 DNA reads TGTGCCAGCAGTTATACTACAGGGGGCATTACCACTGAAGCTTTCTTT. V usage is TRBV6-6 and J usage is TRBJ1-1, with 9 bases that match TRBD1. The V gene end was trimmed by 3 bases and the J gene end by 4 bases; junction bases not matched to a gene: 9. Germline V CDR1 and CDR2: MNHNY, SVGAGI (reference sequence). This CDR3 contains 16 residues.

This clonotype has a handful of counts. The rearrangement uses TRBV28 and TRBJ2-5; perhaps D is TRBD1 or TRBD2 (5 bases each). The assigned J gene may be wrong: the sequence end matches TRBJ2-7 better. This CDR3 spans 15 amino acids. Germline V gives CDR1 MDHEN, CDR2 SYDVKM. Written as DNA, the CDR3 is TGTGCCAGCAGTCATTCCGGGACGGTCTCCTACGAGCAGTACTTC. It specifies CASSHSGTVSYEQYF.

This clonotype was seen a few times. The chain is built from TRBV6-2 or TRBV6-3 and TRBJ1-1; D might be TRBD1 (5 bases). The CDR3 has 15 amino acids. Germline-derived CDR1 and CDR2 are MNHEY and SVGEGT. The ends were cut back, 2 bases at V and 3 bases at J, with 13 bases in the middle. In DNA, the CDR3 is TGTGCCAGCAGTTACAAGGGGTATGGCGACACTGAAGCTTTCTTT. As protein: CASSYKGYGDTEAFF.

This clonotype has just one count. This chain uses TRBV6-2 or TRBV6-3 with TRBJ2-5; TRBD1 agrees at 8 bases. There are 17 residues in the CDR3. Germline V CDR1 and CDR2: MNHEY, SVGEGT. The V and J ends lost 5 bases and 0 bases, in that order; junction bases with no gene match: 11. Written as DNA, the CDR3 is TGTGCCAGCAGTGGTCGGGACAGGTCGTTGTACCAAGAGACCCAGTACTTC. This encodes CASSGRDRSLYQETQYF.

The rearrangement links TRBV6-4 to TRBJ2-1, with a weak D call TRBD1 (6 bases). CDR1 and CDR2 (germline): MRHNA, SNTAGT. The CDR3 extends over 13 amino acids. The ends were cut back, 1 base at V and 7 bases at J, with 8 bases in the middle. The CDR3 protein is CASSDLGGNEQFF. Here the CDR3 DNA reads TGTGCCAGCAGTGACTTAGGGGGTAATGAGCAGTTCTTC.

The V and J genes are TRBV4-3 and TRBJ2-7; 7 bases fit TRBD2. This CDR3 is built from 16 residues. Per the germline V gene, CDR1 is LGHNA and CDR2 is YSLEER. V lost 0 bases, J lost 2 bases, and 7 bases stayed unmatched. The CDR3, as DNA: TGCGCCAGCAGCCAAGAGGGGCAGCGGGGCACCTACGAGCAGTACTTC. This gives the protein CASSQEGQRGTYEQYF.

This clonotype was picked up a small number of times. This chain uses TRBV9 with TRBJ2-1; 8 bases are a match to TRBD2. In germline, CDR1 is SGDLS, CDR2 YYNGEE. The V segment lost 2 bases and the J segment 5 bases; nucleotides outside the gene matches: 12. The CDR3 contains 17 residues. CDR3 bases: TGTGCCAGCAGCGTGAGAATAGTGGGACTAGGCGACAATGAGCAGTTCTTC. Encoded protein: CASSVRIVGLGDNEQFF.

The rearrangement uses TRBV4-3 and TRBJ2-3, with 8 bases identical to TRBD2. The CDR3 runs 17 residues. The ends lost 0 bases at V and 5 bases at J; junction bases unmatched: 10. Germline-derived CDR1 and CDR2 are LGHNA and YSLEER. CDR3 amino acids: CASSQDRSGGSLDTQYF. The CDR3 nucleotides read TGCGCCAGCAGCCAAGACCGCAGCGGGGGCTCCCTAGATACGCAGTATTTT.

This chain joins TRBV7-6 and TRBJ1-6; no definite D call. Germline loops: CDR1 SGHVS, CDR2 FNYEAQ. V was pared by 2 bases and J by 2 bases, with 10 bases between. This CDR3 spans 16 amino acids. For the CDR3, the DNA is TGTGCCAGCAGCTTATTGAGTGGGACCTATAATTCACCCCTCCACTTT. It is translated as CASSLLSGTYNSPLHF.

This clonotype was seen many times. The V gene is TRBV7-2, the J gene TRBJ1-4; weak D call: TRBD1 (5 bases). This CDR3 is built from 16 residues. Germline V gives CDR1 SGHTA, CDR2 FQGNSA. V was cut by 5 bases and J by 5 bases, with 18 bases left in between. The CDR3 sequence is CASSLQPEGSNEKLFF. For the CDR3, the DNA is TGTGCCAGCAGCCTCCAGCCGGAGGGGTCAAATGAAAAACTGTTTTTT.

This clonotype came up a few times. The rearrangement joins TRBV28 to TRBJ2-5; TRBD2 matches 10 bases. CDR1 is MDHEN, CDR2 SYDVKM, per germline. With 7 bases clipped from V and 4 bases from J, the junction kept 9 bases outside the gene matches. The CDR3 loop spans 15 amino acids. CDR3 coding DNA: TGTGCCAGCACCGCGCCCCTAGCGGGAGTAGAGACCCAGTACTTC. This sequence encodes CASTAPLAGVETQYF.

This clonotype was observed a handful of times. The chain combines TRBV20-1 with TRBJ2-5, with 9 nucleotides matching TRBD2. CDR3 length: 16 residues. V lost 6 bases, J lost 5 bases, and 16 bases stayed unmatched. The germline CDR1 and CDR2 sequences are DFQATT and SNEGSKA (reference sequence). CDR3 coding DNA: TGCAGTGCGCCCGGGACTAGCCGCTTTCACTTGGAGACCCAGTACTTC. Translated: CSAPGTSRFHLETQYF.

This clonotype came up many times. The CDR3 is CASSSGTGDETQYF. As DNA, the CDR3 is TGTGCCAGCAGCTCCGGGACAGGGGACGAGACCCAGTACTTC. The J gene is TRBJ2-5, the V gene TRBV7-3, with TRBD1 matching 10 bases. The V segment lost 4 bases and the J segment 5 bases; nucleotides outside the gene matches: 4. The CDR3 loop spans 14 amino acids. The V gene's germline CDR1 is SGHTA and CDR2 FQGTGA.